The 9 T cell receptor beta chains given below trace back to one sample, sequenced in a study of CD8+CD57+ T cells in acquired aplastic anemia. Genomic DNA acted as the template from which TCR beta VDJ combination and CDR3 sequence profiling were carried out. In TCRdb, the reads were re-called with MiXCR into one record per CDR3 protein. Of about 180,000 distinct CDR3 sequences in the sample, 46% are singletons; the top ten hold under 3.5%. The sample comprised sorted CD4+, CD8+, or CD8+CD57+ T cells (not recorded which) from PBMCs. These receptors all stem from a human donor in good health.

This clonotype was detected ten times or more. Here the CDR3 reads CASSSEGRGGQFF. The CDR3 DNA follows: TGTGCCAGCAGCTCCGAGGGCAGGGGTGGGCAGTTCTTC. This chain connects TRBV7-8 to TRBJ2-1, with D tentatively TRBD1 (6 bases). Germline CDR1 is SGHVS and CDR2 is FQNEAQ. The CDR3 is 13 amino acids. Trimming left V 4 bases short and J 12 bases short, with 16 bases between.

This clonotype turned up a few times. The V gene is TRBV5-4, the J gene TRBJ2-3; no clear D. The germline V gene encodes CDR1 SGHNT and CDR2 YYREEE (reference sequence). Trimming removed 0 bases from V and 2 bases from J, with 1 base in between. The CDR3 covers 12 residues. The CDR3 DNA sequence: TGTGCCAGCAGCTTGGACACAGATACGCAGTATTTT. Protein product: CASSLDTDTQYF.

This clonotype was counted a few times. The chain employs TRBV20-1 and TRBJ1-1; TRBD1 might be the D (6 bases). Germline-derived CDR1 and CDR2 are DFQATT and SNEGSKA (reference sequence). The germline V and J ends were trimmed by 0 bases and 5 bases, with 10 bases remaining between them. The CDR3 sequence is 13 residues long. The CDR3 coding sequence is TGCAGTGCTAGAGAGATACAGGGAACTGAAGCTTTCTTT. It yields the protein CSAREIQGTEAFF.

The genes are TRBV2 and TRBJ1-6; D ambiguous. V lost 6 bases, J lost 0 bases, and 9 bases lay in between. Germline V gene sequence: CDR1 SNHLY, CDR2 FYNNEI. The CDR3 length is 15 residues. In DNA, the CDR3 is TGTGCCAGCAGAGAACGAAGCTCCTATAATTCACCCCTCCACTTT. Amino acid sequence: CASRERSSYNSPLHF.

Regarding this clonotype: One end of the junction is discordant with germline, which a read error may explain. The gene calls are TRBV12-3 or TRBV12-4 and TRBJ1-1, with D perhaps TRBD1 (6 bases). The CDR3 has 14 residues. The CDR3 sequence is CASRFTGPATEAFF. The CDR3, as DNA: TGTGCCAGCCGTTTCACAGGGCCGGCGACTGAAGCTTTCTTT.

CDR3 protein: CSVVQGGGQTGANVLTF. CDR3 in DNA: TGCAGCGTTGTTCAGGGTGGAGGGCAAACTGGGGCCAACGTCCTGACTTTC. The rearrangement uses TRBV29-1 and TRBJ2-6; a possible D gene is TRBD2 (6 bases). This CDR3 comprises 17 residues. CDR1 and CDR2 (germline): SQVTM, ANQGSEA. The V end was cut by 4 bases, the J end by 2 bases, with 18 bases between. The full variable domain, with the rest looked up from reference TRBV29-1 and TRBJ2-6, is SAVISQKPSRDICQRGTSLTIQCQVDSQVTMMFWYRQQPGQSLTLIATANQGSEATYESGFVIDKFPISRPNLTFSTLTVSNMSPEDSSIYLCSVVQGGGQTGANVLTFGAGSRLTVL.

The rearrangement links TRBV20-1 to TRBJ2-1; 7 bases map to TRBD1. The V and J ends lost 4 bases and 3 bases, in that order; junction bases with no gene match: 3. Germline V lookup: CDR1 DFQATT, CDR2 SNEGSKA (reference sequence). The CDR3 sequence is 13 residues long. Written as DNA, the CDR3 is TGCAGTGCTATCAGACAGGGCTACAATGAGCAGTTCTTC. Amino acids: CSAIRQGYNEQFF.

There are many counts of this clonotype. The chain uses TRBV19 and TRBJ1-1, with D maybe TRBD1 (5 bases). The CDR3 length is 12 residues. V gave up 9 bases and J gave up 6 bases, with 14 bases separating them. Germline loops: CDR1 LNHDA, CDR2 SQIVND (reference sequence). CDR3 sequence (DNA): TGTGCCAGCGGGGGATTATATGCTGAAGCTTTCTTT. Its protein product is CASGGLYAEAFF.

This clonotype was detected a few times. CDR3 DNA: TGCAGCGTTGCCTGGGACAGGCCCTACGAGCAGTACTTC. Translation: CSVAWDRPYEQYF. The chain carries TRBV29-1 and TRBJ2-7; 8 nucleotides match TRBD1. Germline V gene lookup returns CDR1 SQVTM and CDR2 ANQGSEA. The CDR3 spans 13 residues. V trimming: 4 bases; J trimming: 2 bases; junction bases outside the gene matches: 4.